This T cell receptor (beta chain) was sequenced in a study of blood T cell repertoires in COVID-19. Enrollees, about 18 to 89 years old, lived in 25 or so US areas. Recovered participants had two consecutive negative NP/OP PCR tests, healthcare professional clearance, or symptom resolution. The CDR3 sequence is 18 residues long. Germline V CDR1 and CDR2: SGHRS, YFSETQ. The ends lost 2 bases at V and 0 bases at J; junction bases unmatched: 10. Authors' methods: For nucleated cells, counts were estimated from reference gene primer amplification. This table comes from immunoSEQ multiplex PCR, and its TCRdb copy is limited to in-frame clones, with some not included. The DNA was the basis for D and trimming; V, J and clone size are from that table. The data show 220,000 or so clones, 84% seen once.

The sample consisted of PBMCs or T cells enriched from blood (not recorded which). This clonotype was obtained from a woman aged 40-49 years who had recovered from COVID-19. The rearrangement uses TRBV5-1 and TRBJ1-3, with 8 bases aligning to TRBD1. CDR3 sequence reads: CASSLTTGQAISGNTIYF. CDR3 DNA sequence: TGCGCCAGCAGCTTAACCACGGGACAGGCTATCTCTGGAAACACCATATATTTT.